These 16 T cell receptor beta chains were all obtained from the same sample, sequenced in a study of vaccination effects on CD4 cells after COVID-19. Repertoires were generated with immunoSEQ multiplex PCR, while TCRdb's copy carries only in-frame clones and drops some. Counted here are 20,000 to 25,000 clones, roughly 79% occurring once; the ten biggest clones make up about 5.7%. No antigen has been assigned to these receptors. Sequencing in the ViraFEST assay came after antigen-specific CD4+ T cells had been expanded with viral peptide pools, which were used to stimulate PBMC. Between days 9 and 10 of culture, CD4+ T cells were separated out. Two doses of BNT162b2 or mRNA-1273 vaccine were administered to participants. The sample was CD4+ T cells from PBMCs cultured with SARS-CoV-2 spike peptides, taken after COVID-19 vaccination. The receptor source for this set is a human donor who received a COVID-19 vaccine. Some clones in this sample may be carry-over from other donors' samples.

This clone showed up just a few times. The CDR3 DNA follows: TGTGCCAGCAGTGAGGGGGCCTCTGGGGCCAACGTCCTGACTTTC. As protein: CASSEGASGANVLTF. The chain carries TRBV2 and TRBJ2-6, with D perhaps TRBD1 (6 bases). V was shortened by 3 bases and J by 0 bases, with 6 bases between the two germline ends. This CDR3 comprises 15 residues. Germline CDR1 and CDR2: SNHLY and FYNNEI.

J is TRBJ2-3 and V is TRBV10-1, with TRBD2 matching over 10 bases. The CDR3 extends over 18 amino acids. V trimming: 4 bases; J trimming: 6 bases; junction bases outside the gene matches: 16. Per germline, CDR1 WNHNN and CDR2 SYGVQD (reference sequence). This chain's CDR3 is CASSAQPLAGATGDTQYF. CDR3 nucleotides: TGCGCCAGCAGTGCTCAACCCCTAGCGGGGGCTACCGGGGATACGCAGTATTTT.

CDR3 nucleotide sequence: TGTGCCAGCAGTTTCCAGCGGGGGGGCACAGATACGCAGTATTTT. This gives the protein CASSFQRGGTDTQYF. This chain uses TRBV28 with TRBJ2-3; 9 bases agree with TRBD2. J lost 1 base, V lost 3 bases, and 2 bases had no gene match. Germline V CDR1 and CDR2: MDHEN, SYDVKM. The CDR3 contains 15 residues.

J is TRBJ1-3 and V is TRBV9; 7 nucleotides line up with TRBD1. Germline CDR1 and CDR2: SGDLS and YYNGEE. This CDR3 comprises 18 residues. Trimming cost V 5 bases and J 1 base; bases outside gene matches: 15. In DNA, the CDR3 is TGTGCCAGCAGTCCCTCGGTCACAGGGGCAAGTTCTGGAAACACCATATATTTT. Translating it yields CASSPSVTGASSGNTIYF.

The CDR3 DNA sequence: TGTGCTAGTGGTTTGGTACTGGGAGGGACAGATACGCAGTATTTT. As protein: CASGLVLGGTDTQYF. The J gene is TRBJ2-3, the V gene TRBV12-5; 7 nucleotides match TRBD2. The CDR3 extends over 15 amino acids. The V gene's germline CDR1 is LGHNT and CDR2 FRNRAP. V lost 0 bases to trimming and J lost 3 bases; unmatched junction nucleotides: 3.

The chain has TRBV11-2 and TRBJ1-2, with unresolved D. This CDR3 contains 13 residues. Trimming left V 1 base short and J 7 bases short, with 10 bases between. From germline, CDR1 is SGHAT and CDR2 FQNNGV. The CDR3 sequence: CASSLVAGGGYTF. CDR3 in DNA: TGTGCCAGCAGCTTAGTGGCGGGAGGTGGCTACACCTTC.

This clone was detected a few times. The CDR3 region is CASSVVSVEYGYTF. The CDR3 DNA is TGTGCCAGCAGCGTAGTGAGTGTGGAGTATGGCTACACCTTC. V gene TRBV9 combines with J gene TRBJ1-2, with D uncertain. This CDR3 spans 14 amino acids. CDR1 and CDR2 (germline): SGDLS, YYNGEE. Between the trimmed V and J ends, which lost 0 bases and 5 bases, there was a span of 11 bases. Full variable domain (rest looked up from reference TRBV9 and TRBJ1-2): DSGVTQTPKHLITATGQRVTLRCSPRSGDLSVYWYQQSLDQGLQFLIQYYNGEERAKGNILERFSAQQFPDLHSELNLSSLELGDSALYFCASSVVSVEYGYTFGSGTRLTVV.

J is TRBJ2-3 and V is TRBV3-1 (or the pseudogene TRBV3-2); 7 positions agree with TRBD2. The CDR3 is 15 residues long. The germline V gene encodes CDR1 LGHDT and CDR2 YNNKEL (reference sequence). Trimming cost V 3 bases and J 4 bases; bases outside gene matches: 7. The CDR3 DNA reads as TGTGCCAGCAGCCAGATGGCGGGGAGGGCAGATACGCAGTATTTT. Its translation is CASSQMAGRADTQYF.

V gene TRBV5-6 combines with J gene TRBJ2-7, with D tentatively TRBD2 (7 bases). The length of the CDR3 is 15 residues. Trimming pared 2 bases from V and 4 bases from J, leaving 16 bases between. The germline CDR1 and CDR2 sequences are SGHDT and YYEEEE. This CDR3 reads CASSFVIGGQYEQYV. DNA of the CDR3: TGTGCCAGCAGCTTCGTTATCGGGGGGCAGTACGAGCAGTACGTC.

The chain has TRBV5-1 and TRBJ1-4; D perhaps matches TRBD1 (5 bases). The CDR3 loop spans 14 amino acids. In germline, CDR1 is SGHRS, CDR2 YFSETQ. V dropped 5 bases and J dropped 4 bases, with 12 bases sitting between them. The chain's CDR3 is CASREQASNEKLFF. The CDR3 DNA reads TGCGCCAGCAGAGAACAGGCTAGTAATGAAAAACTGTTTTTT. The whole variable domain, filled in from reference TRBV5-1 and TRBJ1-4, reads KAGVTQTPRYLIKTRGQQVTLSCSPISGHRSVSWYQQTPGQGLQFLFEYFSETQRNKGNFPGRFSGRQFSNSRSEMNVSTLELGDSALYLCASREQASNEKLFFGSGTQLSVL.

The rearrangement uses TRBV21-1 and TRBJ1-1; the tabulated D call, TRBD1, remains unverified against the DNA. TRBV21-1 is designated a pseudogene. The CDR3 length is 15 residues. As DNA, the CDR3 is TGTGCCAGCAGCAAAGAAGACAGTTCGAACACTGAAGCTTTCTTT. Encoded protein: CASSKEDSSNTEAFF.

The chain carries TRBV7-2 and TRBJ2-5; TRBD2 might be the D (5 bases). The germline V gene encodes CDR1 SGHTA and CDR2 FQGNSA. The CDR3 is 15 amino acids. V dropped 2 bases and J dropped 1 base, with 11 bases sitting between them. CDR3 residues: CASSLRPGIQETQYF. In DNA form, the CDR3 reads TGTGCCAGCAGCTTACGGCCGGGGATCCAAGAGACCCAGTACTTC.

The V gene is TRBV4-2, the J gene TRBJ2-5, with 8 bases fitting TRBD1. The CDR3 is made up of 17 amino acids. V gave up 1 base and J gave up 0 bases; unmatched junction bases: 7. Germline V gene data show CDR1 as LGHNA and CDR2 as YNFKEQ. DNA of the CDR3: TGTGCCAGCAGCCAAGTCGGGGACAGGACGTACCAAGAGACCCAGTACTTC. This encodes CASSQVGDRTYQETQYF.

The rearrangement joins TRBV5-1 to TRBJ1-1; 7 bases agree with TRBD1. Trimming took 3 bases from V and 7 from J; bases not matched to a gene: 9. Germline loops: CDR1 SGHRS, CDR2 YFSETQ. The CDR3 loop spans 14 amino acids. The CDR3 bases are TGCGCCAGCAGCTCCGACAGGGTGGGGATTGAAGCTTTCTTT. Translated: CASSSDRVGIEAFF.

This clone was found once. The genes are TRBV5-1 and TRBJ2-2; 9 bases match TRBD2. This CDR3 has 17 residues. Trimming removed 2 bases from V and 1 base from J; junction bases left unmatched: 6. Germline V CDR1 and CDR2: SGHRS, YFSETQ. CDR3 coding DNA: TGCGCCAGCAGCTTCGATCTAGCGGGGCAGAACACCGGGGAGCTGTTTTTT. Translating it yields CASSFDLAGQNTGELFF.

V is TRBV6-5 and J is TRBJ1-5; maybe TRBD1 (6 bases). The CDR3 loop spans 16 amino acids. V was trimmed by 2 bases and J by 5 bases, leaving 16 bases between them. The V gene's germline CDR1 is MNHEY and CDR2 SVGAGI. This CDR3 is CASSYAVGQRHQPQHF. DNA of the CDR3: TGTGCCAGCAGTTACGCCGTCGGACAGCGCCATCAGCCCCAGCATTTT.